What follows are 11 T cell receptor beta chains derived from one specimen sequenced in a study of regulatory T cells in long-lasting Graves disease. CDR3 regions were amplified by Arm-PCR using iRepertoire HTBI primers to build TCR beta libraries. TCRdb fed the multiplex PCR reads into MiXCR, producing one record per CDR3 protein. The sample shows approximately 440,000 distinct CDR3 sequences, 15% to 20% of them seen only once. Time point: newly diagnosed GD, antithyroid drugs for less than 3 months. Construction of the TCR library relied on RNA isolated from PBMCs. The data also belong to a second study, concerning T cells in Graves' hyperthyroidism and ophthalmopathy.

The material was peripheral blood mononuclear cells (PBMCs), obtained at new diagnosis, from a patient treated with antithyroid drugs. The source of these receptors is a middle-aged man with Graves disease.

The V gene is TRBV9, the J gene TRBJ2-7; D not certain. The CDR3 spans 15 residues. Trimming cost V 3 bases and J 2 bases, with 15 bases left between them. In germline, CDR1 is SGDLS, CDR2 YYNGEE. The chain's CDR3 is CASSDTVEFTYEQYF. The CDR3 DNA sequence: TGTGCCAGCAGCGATACTGTTGAGTTCACCTACGAGCAGTACTTC.

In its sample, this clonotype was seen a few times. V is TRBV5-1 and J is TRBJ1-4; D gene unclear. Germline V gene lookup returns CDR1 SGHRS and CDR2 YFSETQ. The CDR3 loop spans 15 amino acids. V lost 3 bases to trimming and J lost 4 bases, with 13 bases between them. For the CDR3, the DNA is TGCGCCAGCAGCTACCAGACCGGGAGTAATGAAAAACTGTTTTTT. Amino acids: CASSYQTGSNEKLFF.

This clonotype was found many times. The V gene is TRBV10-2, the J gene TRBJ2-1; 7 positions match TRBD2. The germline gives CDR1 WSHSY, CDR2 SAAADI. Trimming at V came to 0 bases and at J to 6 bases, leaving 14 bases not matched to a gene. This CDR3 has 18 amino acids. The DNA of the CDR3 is TGCGCCAGCAGTGAGTCCCTCGGGGTGCTAGCGGAGCGCAATGAGCAGTTCTTC. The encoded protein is CASSESLGVLAERNEQFF.

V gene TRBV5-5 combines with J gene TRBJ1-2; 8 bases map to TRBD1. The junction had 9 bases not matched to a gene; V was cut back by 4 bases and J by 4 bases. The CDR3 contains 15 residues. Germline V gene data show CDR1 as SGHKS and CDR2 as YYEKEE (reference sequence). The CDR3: CASSLRTGTVYGYTF. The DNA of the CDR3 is TGTGCCAGCAGCCTTCGGACAGGGACGGTCTATGGCTACACCTTC.

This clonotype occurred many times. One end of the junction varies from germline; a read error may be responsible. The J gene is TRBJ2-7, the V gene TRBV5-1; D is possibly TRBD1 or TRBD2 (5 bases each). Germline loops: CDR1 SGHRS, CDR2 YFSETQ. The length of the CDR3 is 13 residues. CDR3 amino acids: CASSLGTDYEQYF. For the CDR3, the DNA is TGTGCCAGCAGCCTCGGGACGGACTACGAGCAGTACTTC.

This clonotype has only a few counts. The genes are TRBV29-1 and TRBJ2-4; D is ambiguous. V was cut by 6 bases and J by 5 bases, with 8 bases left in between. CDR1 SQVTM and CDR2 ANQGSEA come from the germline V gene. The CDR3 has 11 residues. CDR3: CSVARQNIQYF. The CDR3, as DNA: TGCAGCGTCGCCAGGCAAAACATTCAGTACTTC. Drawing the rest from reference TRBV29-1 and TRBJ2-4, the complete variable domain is SAVISQKPSRDICQRGTSLTIQCQVDSQVTMMFWYRQQPGQSLTLIATANQGSEATYESGFVIDKFPISRPNLTFSTLTVSNMSPEDSSIYLCSVARQNIQYFGAGTRLSVL.

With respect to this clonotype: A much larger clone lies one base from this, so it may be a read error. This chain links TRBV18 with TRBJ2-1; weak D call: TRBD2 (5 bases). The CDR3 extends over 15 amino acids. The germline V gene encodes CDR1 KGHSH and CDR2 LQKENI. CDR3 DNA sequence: TGTGCCAGCTCACCCGCGGGTTTCTCCTGCAATGAGCAGTTCTTC. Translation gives CASSPAGFSCNEQFF.

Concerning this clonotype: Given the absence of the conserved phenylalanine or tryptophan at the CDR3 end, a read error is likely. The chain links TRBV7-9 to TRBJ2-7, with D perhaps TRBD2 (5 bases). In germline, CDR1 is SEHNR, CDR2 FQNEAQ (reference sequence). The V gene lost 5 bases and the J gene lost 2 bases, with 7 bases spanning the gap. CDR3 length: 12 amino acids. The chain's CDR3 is CASSHGAYEQYS. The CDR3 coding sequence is TGTGCCAGCAGCCACGGGGCCTACGAGCAGTACTCC.

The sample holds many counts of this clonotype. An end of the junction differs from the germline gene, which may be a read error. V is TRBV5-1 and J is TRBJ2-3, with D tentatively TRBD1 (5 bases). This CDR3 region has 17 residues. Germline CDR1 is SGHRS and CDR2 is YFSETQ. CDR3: CASSLLTGDLSTDTQYF. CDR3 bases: TGTGCCAGCAGCTTATTAACAGGCGACCTTAGCACAGATACGCAGTATTTT.

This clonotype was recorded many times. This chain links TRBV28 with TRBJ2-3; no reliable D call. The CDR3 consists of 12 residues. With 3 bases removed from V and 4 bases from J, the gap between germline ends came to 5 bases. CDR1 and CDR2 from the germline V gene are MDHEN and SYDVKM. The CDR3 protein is CASSFRPDTQYF. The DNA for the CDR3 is TGTGCCAGCAGTTTCAGGCCAGATACGCAGTATTTT.

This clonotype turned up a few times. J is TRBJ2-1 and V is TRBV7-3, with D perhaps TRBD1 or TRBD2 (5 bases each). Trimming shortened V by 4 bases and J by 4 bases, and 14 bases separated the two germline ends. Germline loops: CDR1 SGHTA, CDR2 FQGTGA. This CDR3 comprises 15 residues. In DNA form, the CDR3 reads TGTGCCAGCAGCTACGGGGACGGCGGATACAATGAGCAGTTCTTC. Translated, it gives CASSYGDGGYNEQFF.